This T cell receptor beta chain was captured by sequencing in a study of blood T cells in healthy people across ages. Study results and caveats: Older age went with lower TCR beta diversity per million T cells, in a roughly linear way. A conclusive naive versus antigen-experienced comparison was prevented by the unsorted PBMCs. Donor CMV infection status was unknown, possibly confounding age-related changes in expanded clonotypes.

Looked up from germline, CDR1 is SGHVS and CDR2 is FQNEAQ. V lost 2 bases and J 13 bases, leaving 15 bases between the germline ends. This CDR3 region has 13 residues. Together with a sample-barcoded 5' primer, a J-beta primer mix was included in a second PCR lasting about 7 to 11 cycles. TCRdb analysed the 5' RACE reads with MiXCR anew, one entry per CDR3 protein. In the table there are about 1.6 million distinct CDR3 sequences, roughly 32% of which are singletons. A remark on this clonotype: The antigen is undetermined.

The sample was blood. This receptor was identified in a young woman in good health. The chain has TRBV7-8 and TRBJ2-4; TRBD2 is a possible D gene (5 bases). The CDR3 region is CASSLTNDYGQYF. CDR3 nucleotides: TGTGCCAGCAGCTTAACGAACGACTACGGGCAGTACTTC.